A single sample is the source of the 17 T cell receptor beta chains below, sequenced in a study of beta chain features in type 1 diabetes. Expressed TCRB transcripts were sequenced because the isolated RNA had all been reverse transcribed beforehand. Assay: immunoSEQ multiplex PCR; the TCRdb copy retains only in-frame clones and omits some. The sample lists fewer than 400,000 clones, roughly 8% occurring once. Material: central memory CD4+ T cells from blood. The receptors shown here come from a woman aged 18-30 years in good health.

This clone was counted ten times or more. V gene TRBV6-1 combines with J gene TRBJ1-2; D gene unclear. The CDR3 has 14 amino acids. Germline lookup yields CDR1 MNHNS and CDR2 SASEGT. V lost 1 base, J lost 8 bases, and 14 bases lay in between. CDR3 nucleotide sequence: TGTGCCAGCAGTGAAGTACCAGCTCAAGGGGGCTACACCTTC. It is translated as CASSEVPAQGGYTF.

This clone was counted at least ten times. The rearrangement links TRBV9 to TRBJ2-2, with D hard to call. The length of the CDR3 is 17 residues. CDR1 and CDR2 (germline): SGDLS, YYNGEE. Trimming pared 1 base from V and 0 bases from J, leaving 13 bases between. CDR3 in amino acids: CASSVSPTYTNTGELFF. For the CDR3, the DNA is TGTGCCAGCAGCGTAAGTCCGACCTACACGAACACCGGGGAGCTGTTTTTT.

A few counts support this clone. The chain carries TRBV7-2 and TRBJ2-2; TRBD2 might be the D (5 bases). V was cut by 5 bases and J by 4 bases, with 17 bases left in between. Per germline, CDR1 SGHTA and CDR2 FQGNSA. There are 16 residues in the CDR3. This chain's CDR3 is CASSPEGRVPTGELFF. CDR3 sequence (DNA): TGTGCCAGCAGCCCCGAAGGGCGGGTCCCCACCGGGGAGCTGTTTTTT.

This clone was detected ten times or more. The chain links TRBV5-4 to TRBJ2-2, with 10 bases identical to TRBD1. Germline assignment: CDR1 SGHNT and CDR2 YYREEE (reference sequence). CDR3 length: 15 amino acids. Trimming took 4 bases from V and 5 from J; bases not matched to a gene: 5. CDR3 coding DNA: TGTGCCAGCAGCACGGACAGGGGGAAAACCGGGGAGCTGTTTTTT. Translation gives CASSTDRGKTGELFF.

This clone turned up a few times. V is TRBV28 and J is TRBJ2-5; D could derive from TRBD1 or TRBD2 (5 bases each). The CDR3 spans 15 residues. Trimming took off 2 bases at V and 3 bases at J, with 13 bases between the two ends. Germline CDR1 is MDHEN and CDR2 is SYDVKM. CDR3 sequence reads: CASSLPTRGKETQYF. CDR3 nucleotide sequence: TGTGCCAGCAGTTTACCTACTAGGGGAAAAGAGACCCAGTACTTC.

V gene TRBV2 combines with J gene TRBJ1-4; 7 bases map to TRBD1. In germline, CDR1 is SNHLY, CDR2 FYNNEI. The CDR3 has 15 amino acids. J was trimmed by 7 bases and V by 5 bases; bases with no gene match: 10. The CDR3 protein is CASSSGGIRGEKLFF. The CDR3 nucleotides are TGTGCCAGCAGTTCAGGGGGGATTCGCGGTGAAAAACTGTTTTTT.

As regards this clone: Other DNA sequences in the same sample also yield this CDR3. The CDR3 DNA is TGTGCCAGCAGCTTAGCTCCAGGTAGCACAGATACGCAGTATTTT. As protein: CASSLAPGSTDTQYF. The chain is built from TRBV7-3 and TRBJ2-3; D is unresolved. This CDR3 contains 15 residues. V was trimmed by 2 bases and J by 0 bases, leaving 9 bases between them. The germline V gene encodes CDR1 SGHTA and CDR2 FQGTGA.

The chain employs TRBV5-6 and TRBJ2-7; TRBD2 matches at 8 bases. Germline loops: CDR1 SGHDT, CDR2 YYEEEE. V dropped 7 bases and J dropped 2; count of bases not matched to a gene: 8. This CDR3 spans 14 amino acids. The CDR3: CASASGRTTYEQYF. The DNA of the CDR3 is TGTGCCAGCGCCAGCGGGAGAACGACCTACGAGCAGTACTTC. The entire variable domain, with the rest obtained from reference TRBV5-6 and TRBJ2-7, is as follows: DAGVTQSPTHLIKTRGQQVTLRCSPKSGHDTVSWYQQALGQGPQFIFQYYEEEERQRGNFPDRFSGHQFPNYSSELNVNALLLGDSALYLCASASGRTTYEQYFGPGTRLTVT.

For the CDR3, the DNA is TGTGCCAGCACCACGGGACAGGGCAGTACGCAGTATTTT. Translated, it gives CASTTGQGSTQYF. This chain uses TRBV7-3 with TRBJ2-3, with TRBD1 matching 9 bases. Germline-derived CDR1 and CDR2 are SGHTA and FQGTGA. With V trimmed by 7 bases and J by 8 bases, 7 bases remained unmatched. This CDR3 region has 13 residues. The full variable domain, completed using reference TRBV7-3 and TRBJ2-3, is GAGVSQTPSNKVTEKGKYVELRCDPISGHTALYWYRQSLGQGPEFLIYFQGTGAADDSGLPNDRFFAVRPEGSVSTLKIQRTERGDSAVYLCASTTGQGSTQYFGPGTRLTVL.

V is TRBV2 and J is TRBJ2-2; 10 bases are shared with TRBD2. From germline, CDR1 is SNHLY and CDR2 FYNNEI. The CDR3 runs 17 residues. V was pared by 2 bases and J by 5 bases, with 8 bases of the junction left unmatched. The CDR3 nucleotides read TGTGCCAGCAGTGAATATAGGCTAGCGGGAGTAACCGGGGAGCTGTTTTTT. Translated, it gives CASSEYRLAGVTGELFF.

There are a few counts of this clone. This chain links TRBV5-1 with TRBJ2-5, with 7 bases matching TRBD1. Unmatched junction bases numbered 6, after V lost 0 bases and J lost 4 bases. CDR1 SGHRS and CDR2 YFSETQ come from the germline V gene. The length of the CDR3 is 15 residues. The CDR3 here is CASSLGQGFSETQYF. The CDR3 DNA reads TGCGCCAGCAGCTTGGGACAGGGTTTCTCAGAGACCCAGTACTTC.

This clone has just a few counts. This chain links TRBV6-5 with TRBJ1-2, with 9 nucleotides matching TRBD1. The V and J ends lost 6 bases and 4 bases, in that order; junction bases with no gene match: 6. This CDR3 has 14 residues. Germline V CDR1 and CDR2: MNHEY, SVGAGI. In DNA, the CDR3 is TGTGCCAGCAGATTGACAGGGGGTAGCTATGGCTACACCTTC. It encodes CASRLTGGSYGYTF.

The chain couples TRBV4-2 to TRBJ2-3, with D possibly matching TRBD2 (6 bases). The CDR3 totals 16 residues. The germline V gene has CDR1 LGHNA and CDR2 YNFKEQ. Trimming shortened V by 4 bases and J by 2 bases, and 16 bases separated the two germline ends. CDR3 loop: CASSRTRDSLTDTQYF. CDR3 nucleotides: TGTGCCAGCAGCCGGACCCGGGACTCCCTCACAGATACGCAGTATTTT.

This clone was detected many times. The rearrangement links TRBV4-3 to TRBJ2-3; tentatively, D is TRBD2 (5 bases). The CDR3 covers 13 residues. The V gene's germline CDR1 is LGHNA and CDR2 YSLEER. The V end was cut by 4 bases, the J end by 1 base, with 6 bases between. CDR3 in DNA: TGCGCCAGCAGCCGTAGCGGCACAGATACGCAGTATTTT. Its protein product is CASSRSGTDTQYF.

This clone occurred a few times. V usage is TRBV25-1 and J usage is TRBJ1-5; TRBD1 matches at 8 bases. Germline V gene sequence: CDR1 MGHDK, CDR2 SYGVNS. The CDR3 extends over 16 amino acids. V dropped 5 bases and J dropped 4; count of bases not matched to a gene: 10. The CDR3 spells CASSPDRADMNQPQHF. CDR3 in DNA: TGTGCCAGCAGTCCGGACAGGGCGGATATGAATCAGCCCCAGCATTTT.

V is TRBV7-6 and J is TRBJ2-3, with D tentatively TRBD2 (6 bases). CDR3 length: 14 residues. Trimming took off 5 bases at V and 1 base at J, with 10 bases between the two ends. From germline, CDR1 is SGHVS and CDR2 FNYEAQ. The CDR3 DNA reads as TGTGCCAGCAGCCGATCGGGGGGCACAGATACGCAGTATTTT. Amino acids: CASSRSGGTDTQYF.

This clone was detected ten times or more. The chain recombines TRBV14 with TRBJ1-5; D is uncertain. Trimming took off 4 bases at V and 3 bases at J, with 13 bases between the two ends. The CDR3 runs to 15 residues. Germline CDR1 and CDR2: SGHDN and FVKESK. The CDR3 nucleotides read TGTGCCAGCAGCCCGCGTTGGGGTTCCAATCAGCCCCAGCATTTT. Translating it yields CASSPRWGSNQPQHF.